Listed here is a single TCR beta chain. Its cognate antigen is unknown. Germline V gene lookup returns CDR1 WSHSY and CDR2 SAAADI. CDR3 length equals 17 residues. Trimming cost V 0 bases and J 6 bases, with 19 bases left between them. PCR employed 60 Vbeta and 13 Jbeta primers. Profiling relied on immunoSEQ multiplex PCR, and the TCRdb table lists in-frame clones only, not all of them. The sample contains 150,000 to 200,000 clones, over 65% of which appear only once. These data belong to a study of cytomegalovirus exposure and HLA in healthy donors. Regarding the study as a whole: In a later analysis, parvovirus B19, influenza, CMV and Epstein-Barr virus appeared linked to several top co-occurrence clusters. Equally common other TCR beta chains were less clonally expanded than HLA-associated ones, a later analysis found.

The chain joins TRBV10-2 to TRBJ2-3, with D maybe TRBD2 (6 bases). The sequencing sample was made of PBMCs. This TCR came from a woman aged 40-49 years in good health and CMV-seronegative. The CDR3 bases are TGCGCCAGCAGTGAGTCCGGGACTTTCCCTCCGGGGGATACGCAGTATTTT. This translates into CASSESGTFPPGDTQYF.